One sample yielded the 31 T cell receptor beta chains listed below, sequenced in a study of cytomegalovirus exposure and HLA in healthy donors. The PCR ran on 60 Vbeta and 13 Jbeta primers. Only in-frame clones appear in the TCRdb table, and some are missing; sequencing was by immunoSEQ multiplex PCR. The table shows under 200,000 clones, with about four fifths occurring only once. Sequencing input: PBMCs. These receptor sequences come from a man aged 25-45 years in good health and CMV-seronegative.

CDR3 nucleotides: TGTGCCAGCAGCGTTCGGGGGGCGGAGGAAAAACTGTTTTTT. Amino acids: CASSVRGAEEKLFF. This chain connects TRBV7-2 to TRBJ1-4; tentative D call: TRBD1 (6 bases). Germline-derived CDR1 and CDR2 are SGHTA and FQGNSA. This CDR3 is 14 amino acids long. Trimming left V 5 bases short and J 8 bases short, with 15 bases between.

V gene TRBV2 combines with J gene TRBJ2-5, with 9 positions matching TRBD1. J was trimmed by 1 base and V by 7 bases; bases with no gene match: 7. Germline CDR1 is SNHLY and CDR2 is FYNNEI. This CDR3 region has 15 residues. Here the CDR3 reads CASKGDRVIQETQYF. For the CDR3, the DNA is TGTGCCAGCAAGGGGGACAGGGTGATCCAAGAGACCCAGTACTTC.

The gene calls are TRBV14 and TRBJ1-2; no definite D call. The germline CDR1 and CDR2 sequences are SGHDN and FVKESK. This CDR3 contains 14 residues. V lost 0 bases and J 6 bases, leaving 11 bases between the germline ends. CDR3 bases: TGTGCCAGCAGCCAAGATTGGGCGAGTAATGGCTACACCTTC. As protein: CASSQDWASNGYTF.

The chain employs TRBV12-2 and TRBJ2-2; the table gives TRBD1 as D, unverified against the DNA. TRBV12-2 is noted as a pseudogene. The CDR3 consists of 19 residues. The DNA of the CDR3 is TGTGCAAGTCGCTTAGGCGTTGTGGAACAGGGCAGGGGGACCGGGGAGCTGTTTTTT. This translates into CASRLGVVEQGRGTGELFF.

The chain employs TRBV9 and TRBJ1-1; TRBD1 matches 7 bases. The CDR3 totals 17 residues. Germline loops: CDR1 SGDLS, CDR2 YYNGEE. The V gene end was trimmed by 2 bases and the J gene end by 6 bases; junction bases not matched to a gene: 16. DNA of the CDR3: TGTGCCAGCAGCGTTCTCGACAGGGTGATTGGTGAGCCTGAAGCTTTCTTT. This sequence encodes CASSVLDRVIGEPEAFF.

This sequence joins TRBV2 and TRBJ2-5, with TRBD1 matching 8 bases. The J call is uncertain, as TRBJ2-7 better fits the DNA end. Germline-derived CDR1 and CDR2 are SNHLY and FYNNEI. CDR3 length: 14 residues. CDR3: CASLAPGGWYEQYF. The CDR3 coding sequence is TGTGCCAGTTTAGCCCCAGGGGGCTGGTACGAGCAGTACTTC.

This clone was counted between two and nine times. CDR3 amino acids: CASSLVGGAKNIQYF. CDR3 nucleotide sequence: TGTGCCAGCAGTTTAGTTGGGGGGGCCAAAAACATTCAGTACTTC. The chain uses TRBV28 and TRBJ2-4, with a weak D call TRBD2 (6 bases). Germline V gene lookup returns CDR1 MDHEN and CDR2 SYDVKM. CDR3 size: 15 residues. Trimming shortened V by 2 bases and J by 1 base, and 9 bases separated the two germline ends.

This chain joins TRBV27 and TRBJ2-2; 9 bases map to TRBD2. This CDR3 has 16 amino acids. With V trimmed by 1 base and J by 7 bases, 7 bases remained unmatched. Germline assignment: CDR1 MNHEY and CDR2 SMNVEV (reference sequence). The CDR3 spells CASSLLGGRAIGELFF. As DNA, the CDR3 is TGTGCCAGCAGTTTATTGGGCGGGAGGGCCATCGGGGAGCTGTTTTTT.

The chain has TRBV7-8 and TRBJ2-7; 9 nucleotides line up with TRBD1. V shed 0 bases, J shed 2 bases, and the junction held 5 bases outside the gene matches. The germline V gene encodes CDR1 SGHVS and CDR2 FQNEAQ. CDR3 length: 16 residues. The CDR3 DNA is TGTGCCAGCAGCTTAGCGTACAGGGGGCGCGCCTACGAGCAGTACTTC. The encoded protein is CASSLAYRGRAYEQYF.

This clone has a single count. The chain employs TRBV19 and TRBJ2-1; a weak D match, TRBD2 (7 bases). Germline V gene data show CDR1 as LNHDA and CDR2 as SQIVND (reference sequence). CDR3 length: 16 residues. Trimming took 4 bases from V and 0 from J, leaving 13 bases between them. The CDR3 DNA follows: TGTGCCAGTAGTAGGGGGGGCTTAAGCTCCTACAATGAGCAGTTCTTC. Translated, it gives CASSRGGLSSYNEQFF. The variable domain in full, completed from reference TRBV19 and TRBJ2-1, reads DGGITQSPKYLFRKEGQNVTLSCEQNLNHDAMYWYRQDPGQGLRLIYYSQIVNDFQKGDIAEGYSVSREKKESFPLTVTSAQKNPTAFYLCASSRGGLSSYNEQFFGPGTRLTVL.

The chain carries TRBV5-1 and TRBJ1-1; 10 bases are a match to TRBD1. In germline, CDR1 is SGHRS, CDR2 YFSETQ. With 0 bases clipped from V and 11 bases from J, the junction kept 7 bases outside the gene matches. This CDR3 spans 14 amino acids. CDR3 sequence reads: CASSLGSGQGKAFF. As DNA, the CDR3 is TGCGCCAGCAGCTTGGGTTCGGGACAGGGGAAGGCTTTCTTT.

The genes are TRBV7-7 and TRBJ2-1; a weak D match, TRBD2 (8 bases). The CDR3 spans 16 residues. Germline CDR1 reads SSHAT; CDR2 reads FNYEAQ (reference sequence). Trimming pared 1 base from V and 9 bases from J, leaving 19 bases between. CDR3: CASSLGQGLGAAEQFF. CDR3 coding DNA: TGTGCCAGCAGCTTAGGACAGGGACTAGGGGCGGCTGAGCAGTTCTTC.

The J gene is TRBJ2-2, the V gene TRBV4-1; no reliable D call. Trimming took 1 base from V and 0 from J, leaving 15 bases between them. Germline V gene data show CDR1 as MGHRA and CDR2 as YSYEKL. This CDR3 spans 18 amino acids. The CDR3 DNA follows: TGCGCCAGCAGCCAAGGTACTGCGACTGTCGCGAACACCGGGGAGCTGTTTTTT. This gives the protein CASSQGTATVANTGELFF.

The gene calls are TRBV10-3 and TRBJ2-2; D may be TRBD1 (6 bases). The CDR3 covers 16 residues. V was shortened by 6 bases and J by 6 bases, with 20 bases between the two germline ends. Germline V gene lookup returns CDR1 ENHRY and CDR2 SYGVKD. The CDR3 reads CAISDTGTSPAGELFF. The CDR3, as DNA: TGTGCCATCAGCGACACGGGGACATCTCCGGCCGGGGAGCTGTTTTTT.

The chain combines TRBV14 with TRBJ1-6, with D uncertain. Germline V gene sequence: CDR1 SGHDN, CDR2 FVKESK. V was trimmed by 0 bases and J by 8 bases, leaving 8 bases between them. The CDR3 is 14 residues long. The CDR3 protein is CASSQDLDHSPLHF. The DNA for the CDR3 is TGTGCCAGCAGCCAAGATCTAGATCATTCACCCCTCCACTTT.

This clone was seen only a few times. V gene TRBV29-1 combines with J gene TRBJ2-4; tentative D call: TRBD1 (5 bases). The V end lost 6 bases, the J end lost 1 base, and 19 bases lay between the germline ends. CDR1 is SQVTM and CDR2 is ANQGSEA in the germline V gene. CDR3 length equals 16 residues. The CDR3 loop is CSVVPTVGLAKNIQYF. Written as DNA, the CDR3 is TGCAGCGTCGTGCCGACAGTGGGGTTGGCCAAAAACATTCAGTACTTC. Full variable domain (rest looked up from reference TRBV29-1 and TRBJ2-4): SAVISQKPSRDICQRGTSLTIQCQVDSQVTMMFWYRQQPGQSLTLIATANQGSEATYESGFVIDKFPISRPNLTFSTLTVSNMSPEDSSIYLCSVVPTVGLAKNIQYFGAGTRLSVL.

V is TRBV28 and J is TRBJ2-2; tentatively, D is TRBD2 (5 bases). The CDR3 consists of 15 residues. Germline-derived CDR1 and CDR2 are MDHEN and SYDVKM. Between the trimmed V and J ends, which lost 5 bases and 6 bases, there was a span of 16 bases. Written as DNA, the CDR3 is TGTGCCAGCAGTCCCCCCGGCGGGTACCCCGGGGAGCTGTTTTTT. This sequence encodes CASSPPGGYPGELFF. Full variable domain (missing parts from reference TRBV28 and TRBJ2-2): DVKVTQSSRYLVKRTGEKVFLECVQDMDHENMFWYRQDPGLGLRLIYFSYDVKMKEKGDIPEGYSVSREKKERFSLILESASTNQTSMYLCASSPPGGYPGELFFGEGSRLTVL.

About this clone itself: Germline is not matched at one junction end, which may reflect a read error. The chain uses TRBV6-1 and TRBJ1-1, with TRBD1 identical over 8 bases. Germline CDR1 is MNHNS and CDR2 is SASEGT. The CDR3 is made up of 17 amino acids. The CDR3 DNA follows: TGTGCCAGCAGGGAAGCCCTTGGACAGGGCGTCAACACTGAAGCTTTCTTT. Its translation: CASREALGQGVNTEAFF.

V usage is TRBV19 and J usage is TRBJ2-1, with 8 bases fitting TRBD2. CDR1 is LNHDA, CDR2 SQIVND, per germline (reference sequence). The CDR3 runs 14 residues. Trimming took 7 bases from V and 2 from J; bases not matched to a gene: 4. Here the CDR3 reads CASNRRGAYNEQFF. The CDR3, as DNA: TGTGCCAGTAATCGGCGGGGGGCCTACAATGAGCAGTTCTTC.

The chain recombines TRBV5-1 with TRBJ2-7; TRBD1 agrees at 8 bases. The CDR3 extends over 15 amino acids. The junction had 4 bases not matched to a gene; V was cut back by 0 bases and J by 2 bases. Germline values: CDR1 SGHRS, CDR2 YFSETQ. The CDR3 nucleotides read TGCGCCAGCAGCTTGGCGGGACAGGTTGCCTACGAGCAGTACTTC. Translating it yields CASSLAGQVAYEQYF.

This chain connects TRBV5-4 to TRBJ2-1, with 10 bases lining up with TRBD2. Germline CDR1 SGHNT, CDR2 YYREEE (reference sequence). With V trimmed by 0 bases and J by 6 bases, 6 bases remained unmatched. The CDR3 extends over 16 amino acids. Here the CDR3 reads CASSLGSGRAPNEQFF. CDR3 nucleotides: TGTGCCAGCAGCTTGGGAAGCGGGAGGGCGCCCAATGAGCAGTTCTTC.

This clone was detected a few times. The V gene is TRBV25-1, the J gene TRBJ1-4; 9 bases align to TRBD1. CDR1 MGHDK and CDR2 SYGVNS come from the germline V gene. The ends lost 3 bases at V and 7 bases at J; junction bases unmatched: 3. CDR3 length: 14 residues. The CDR3 DNA reads TGTGCCAGCAGTGAGGGACAGGGTGGTGAAAAACTGTTTTTT. This gives the protein CASSEGQGGEKLFF.

The chain joins TRBV6-5 to TRBJ2-5; TRBD1 matches at 9 bases. Trimming at V came to 1 base and at J to 5 bases, leaving 8 bases not matched to a gene. Germline V gives CDR1 MNHEY, CDR2 SVGAGI. The CDR3 is made up of 16 amino acids. This CDR3 is CASSYLTGGSGETQYF. For the CDR3, the DNA is TGTGCCAGCAGTTACTTAACAGGGGGCAGTGGGGAGACCCAGTACTTC.

This clone was found once. J is TRBJ2-3 and V is TRBV4-3, with a tentative D call TRBD2 (6 bases). The CDR3 sequence is 16 residues long. From germline, CDR1 is LGHNA and CDR2 YSLEER. V was clipped by 0 bases and J by 1 base, with 11 bases between them. CDR3 coding DNA: TGCGCCAGCAGCCAAGAAACGGGACTGGGCACAGATACGCAGTATTTT. It translates to CASSQETGLGTDTQYF.

The CDR3 is CASSLSETQYF. CDR3 coding DNA: TGTGCCAGCAGTTTATCGGAGACCCAGTACTTC. The V call is TRBV28, the J call TRBJ2-5, with D unresolved. Trimming pared 1 base from V and 5 bases from J, leaving 2 bases between. This CDR3 spans 11 amino acids. Germline V CDR1 and CDR2: MDHEN, SYDVKM.

V is TRBV4-3 and J is TRBJ2-1; D might be TRBD2 (6 bases). The V and J ends lost 1 base and 10 bases respectively, with 17 bases between them. Germline lookup yields CDR1 LGHNA and CDR2 YSLEER. This CDR3 has 15 amino acids. The CDR3: CASSQGGAGKREQFF. The CDR3 nucleotides are TGCGCCAGCAGCCAAGGAGGGGCGGGGAAAAGGGAGCAGTTCTTC.

The rearrangement links TRBV6-5 to TRBJ1-2, with D uncertain. Looked up from germline, CDR1 is MNHEY and CDR2 is SVGAGI. This CDR3 comprises 13 residues. V was pared by 4 bases and J by 4 bases, with 10 bases between. This CDR3 reads CASSLVGGYGYTF. CDR3 DNA sequence: TGTGCCAGCAGTTTGGTGGGAGGCTATGGCTACACCTTC.

The rearrangement uses TRBV30 and TRBJ1-1, with 9 nucleotides matching TRBD1. Germline V gene sequence: CDR1 GTSNPN, CDR2 SVGIG (reference sequence). The ends lost 4 bases at V and 9 bases at J; junction bases unmatched: 6. The CDR3 length is 12 residues. CDR3: CAWNAGTGQAFF. CDR3 nucleotide sequence: TGTGCCTGGAACGCCGGGACAGGGCAAGCTTTCTTT.

V gene TRBV28 combines with J gene TRBJ2-1; D gene uncertain. Germline CDR1 MDHEN, CDR2 SYDVKM. Trimming left V 2 bases short and J 8 bases short, with 10 bases between. This CDR3 region has 13 residues. The CDR3 is CASSLLSFDEQFF. CDR3 nucleotides: TGTGCCAGCAGTTTACTTTCGTTCGATGAGCAGTTCTTC.

This clone was seen a single time. V usage is TRBV4-1 and J usage is TRBJ2-5; 10 nucleotides agree with TRBD2. V shed 1 base, J shed 6 bases, and the junction held 8 bases outside the gene matches. The germline V gene has CDR1 MGHRA and CDR2 YSYEKL. This CDR3 contains 16 residues. The CDR3 loop reads CASSQVASGGVKTQYF. The CDR3 DNA reads as TGCGCCAGCAGCCAAGTTGCCAGCGGGGGGGTGAAGACCCAGTACTTC.

The chain links TRBV7-9 to TRBJ2-5; possibly TRBD1 for D (7 bases). Trimming pared 4 bases from V and 2 bases from J, leaving 11 bases between. CDR1 is SEHNR, CDR2 FQNEAQ, per germline (reference sequence). The length of the CDR3 is 14 residues. In DNA, the CDR3 is TGTGCCAGCAGCTGGGCAGGGGGGCAAGAGACCCAGTACTTC. It translates to CASSWAGGQETQYF.